One sample yielded the 26 T cell receptor beta chains listed below, sequenced in a study of shared clonotypes between healthy human individuals. Sequencing used immunoSEQ multiplex PCR; TCRdb keeps in-frame clones, though not all of them. This table has roughly 2.6 million clones, more than 80% appearing once. The specimen sequenced was naive CD4+ T cells sorted from blood. Documented subset: CD45RA+ positively selected. These receptors were taken from a young man in good health.

The V and J genes are TRBV5-1 and TRBJ2-1; D call uncertain. Germline lookup yields CDR1 SGHRS and CDR2 YFSETQ. Trimming pared 1 base from V and 5 bases from J, leaving 13 bases between. This CDR3 region has 15 residues. CDR3 sequence reads: CASSLKISRDNEQFF. CDR3 nucleotide sequence: TGCGCCAGCAGCTTGAAGATCTCTAGAGACAATGAGCAGTTCTTC.

The genes are TRBV9 and TRBJ2-5, with TRBD1 as a possible D gene (6 bases). The CDR3 contains 18 residues. V shed 3 bases and J shed 1 base, with 22 bases lying between them. Germline V CDR1 and CDR2: SGDLS, YYNGEE. DNA for the CDR3: TGTGCCAGCAGCGCCCACATGGGTACAGGGCCTGTCCAAGAGACCCAGTACTTC. Protein product: CASSAHMGTGPVQETQYF.

This clone was found once. CDR3 amino acids: CASSYQGLSNEKLFF. The CDR3, as DNA: TGTGCCAGCAGTTACCAGGGGCTTTCTAATGAAAAACTGTTTTTT. This sequence joins TRBV6-6 and TRBJ1-4; tentatively, D is TRBD1 (6 bases). CDR3 length: 15 residues. The germline gives CDR1 MNHNY, CDR2 SVGAGI (reference sequence). V was pared by 2 bases and J by 3 bases, with 10 bases between.

The gene calls are TRBV5-6 and TRBJ1-2; 8 bases line up with TRBD1. V shed 4 bases, J shed 5 bases, and the junction held 7 bases outside the gene matches. The CDR3 consists of 14 residues. Germline lookup yields CDR1 SGHDT and CDR2 YYEEEE. CDR3 DNA sequence: TGTGCCAGCAGCGTGGACAGGGCTCCATATGGCTACACCTTC. This sequence encodes CASSVDRAPYGYTF.

This clone was recorded once. The V gene is TRBV29-1, the J gene TRBJ1-2; TRBD1 matches at 10 bases. This CDR3 spans 12 amino acids. Germline-derived CDR1 and CDR2 are SQVTM and ANQGSEA. Germline trimming cut 6 bases from V and 7 bases from J; bases unmatched to any gene: 5. CDR3 bases: TGCAGCGTCGGGGGACAGGGGTTTGGCTACACCTTC. Translating gives CSVGGQGFGYTF. Filled out from reference TRBV29-1 and TRBJ1-2, the complete variable domain reads SAVISQKPSRDICQRGTSLTIQCQVDSQVTMMFWYRQQPGQSLTLIATANQGSEATYESGFVIDKFPISRPNLTFSTLTVSNMSPEDSSIYLCSVGGQGFGYTFGSGTRLTVV.

The chain links TRBV2 to TRBJ2-1; 7 bases are a match to TRBD2. Germline loops: CDR1 SNHLY, CDR2 FYNNEI. The CDR3 covers 16 residues. V trimming: 0 bases; J trimming: 2 bases; junction bases outside the gene matches: 4. CDR3 amino acids: CASSEAGGNPYNEQFF. The CDR3 coding sequence is TGTGCCAGCAGTGAAGCGGGAGGGAACCCCTACAATGAGCAGTTCTTC.

The chain recombines TRBV29-1 with TRBJ2-2, with D possibly TRBD2 on 6 matching bases. V shed 0 bases and J shed 6 bases, with 14 bases lying between them. Germline-derived CDR1 and CDR2 are SQVTM and ANQGSEA. CDR3 length equals 15 residues. The CDR3 region is CSVEDSGGRAGELFF. The CDR3 DNA follows: TGCAGCGTTGAAGACTCAGGAGGGAGAGCCGGGGAGCTGTTTTTT.

This chain links TRBV4-3 with TRBJ1-3, with D uncertain. CDR1 and CDR2 from the germline V gene are LGHNA and YSLEER. CDR3 length equals 13 residues. The ends were cut back, 8 bases at V and 4 bases at J, with 12 bases in the middle. CDR3 DNA sequence: TGCGCCAGCTCCAAAGCGGTGGGAAACACCATATATTTT. This sequence encodes CASSKAVGNTIYF.

The DNA of the CDR3 is TGTGCCAGCTCACCGGCCAGGGGTGTCGAGCAGTACTTC. It codes for CASSPARGVEQYF. The rearrangement uses TRBV18 and TRBJ2-5, with a weak D call TRBD1 (6 bases). The DNA end lines up better with TRBJ2-7; the J call may be wrong. The CDR3 runs 13 residues. Germline V gene sequence: CDR1 KGHSH, CDR2 LQKENI.

The V and J genes are TRBV5-1 and TRBJ2-7; perhaps D is TRBD1 or TRBD2 (5 bases each). Germline V gene lookup returns CDR1 SGHRS and CDR2 YFSETQ. Trimming stripped 6 bases from V and 1 base from J, with 11 bases between. This CDR3 has 13 residues. The CDR3 coding sequence is TGCGCCAGCAAAGCGGACATGTCCTACGAGCAGTACTTC. Its translation: CASKADMSYEQYF.

This sequence joins TRBV7-2 and TRBJ1-1; 7 bases fit TRBD1. This CDR3 region has 13 residues. Per the germline V gene, CDR1 is SGHTA and CDR2 is FQGNSA. V shed 3 bases and J 3 bases; nucleotides not matched to a gene: 1. The CDR3: CASSFGQDTEAFF. The CDR3 nucleotides read TGTGCCAGCAGCTTTGGACAGGACACTGAAGCTTTCTTT.

The CDR3 protein is CASSQDARTISSPLHF. The CDR3 DNA follows: TGCGCCAGCAGCCAAGATGCAAGGACGATATCCTCACCCCTCCACTTT. This sequence joins TRBV4-3 and TRBJ1-6; the D is unclear. This CDR3 has 16 amino acids. Trimming stripped 0 bases from V and 10 bases from J, with 16 bases between. The germline gives CDR1 LGHNA, CDR2 YSLEER.

The chain combines TRBV2 with TRBJ2-7; D remains ambiguous. The CDR3 is made up of 14 amino acids. The V end was cut by 5 bases, the J end by 6 bases, with 17 bases between. Germline assignment: CDR1 SNHLY and CDR2 FYNNEI. This CDR3 is CASSKRVQQGEQYF. DNA for the CDR3: TGTGCCAGCAGTAAAAGGGTCCAACAAGGCGAGCAGTACTTC. The entire variable domain, with the rest obtained from reference TRBV2 and TRBJ2-7, is as follows: EPEVTQTPSHQVTQMGQEVILRCVPISNHLYFYWYRQILGQKVEFLVSFYNNEISEKSEIFDDQFSVERPDGSNFTLKIRSTKLEDSAMYFCASSKRVQQGEQYFGPGTRLTVT.

The chain combines TRBV30 with TRBJ1-5; D is uncertain. From germline, CDR1 is GTSNPN and CDR2 SVGIG (reference sequence). The ends were cut back, 3 bases at V and 5 bases at J, with 14 bases in the middle. CDR3 length equals 14 residues. The DNA of the CDR3 is TGTGCCTGGAGGCTCCAGTCTGAGGATCAGCCCCAGCATTTT. Amino acid sequence: CAWRLQSEDQPQHF.

The chain recombines TRBV11-2 with TRBJ1-3; TRBD1 might be the D (5 bases). V was shortened by 5 bases and J by 0 bases, with 17 bases between the two germline ends. This CDR3 contains 17 residues. The germline CDR1 and CDR2 sequences are SGHAT and FQNNGV. The CDR3 DNA follows: TGTGCCAGCAGCCACCTGAAGCGCAGGGACTCTGGAAACACCATATATTTT. Translation gives CASSHLKRRDSGNTIYF.

The CDR3 sequence is CASSLGLAGAISDTQYF. The CDR3 DNA reads TGCGCCAGCAGCTTAGGACTAGCGGGGGCCATTTCAGATACGCAGTATTTT. The chain is built from TRBV5-1 and TRBJ2-3; 13 positions match TRBD2. The CDR3 sequence is 17 residues long. J was trimmed by 4 bases and V by 2 bases; bases with no gene match: 7. Germline V lookup: CDR1 SGHRS, CDR2 YFSETQ.

The chain carries TRBV5-1 and TRBJ2-2; 7 nucleotides line up with TRBD1. CDR1 and CDR2 (germline): SGHRS, YFSETQ. V was clipped by 4 bases and J by 6 bases; unmatched bases: 3. This CDR3 region has 13 residues. The CDR3 bases are TGCGCCAGCAGCCCAGGGGGTCCCGGGGAGCTGTTTTTT. Its translation: CASSPGGPGELFF.

This chain uses TRBV28 with TRBJ1-5, with 9 bases aligning to TRBD1. Germline V gives CDR1 MDHEN, CDR2 SYDVKM. J gave up 4 bases and V 6 bases, and 13 bases lay outside the gene matches. This CDR3 spans 17 amino acids. CDR3 nucleotides: TGTGCCAGCAGCCCTCAGGGGGGAGGGACAGGGAATCAGCCCCAGCATTTT. This codes for CASSPQGGGTGNQPQHF.

The V call is TRBV9, the J call TRBJ1-6; TRBD1 is a possible D gene (5 bases). V gave up 0 bases and J gave up 9 bases, with 16 bases separating them. This CDR3 is 16 amino acids long. Germline CDR1 and CDR2: SGDLS and YYNGEE. The CDR3 nucleotides read TGTGCCAGCAGCGTAGTAGGGACTTTCTTTGGTTCACCCCTCCACTTT. Its protein is CASSVVGTFFGSPLHF.

The chain links TRBV19 to TRBJ1-1; a weak D match, TRBD1 (6 bases). The germline gives CDR1 LNHDA, CDR2 SQIVND (reference sequence). The V gene lost 5 bases and the J gene lost 2 bases, with 12 bases spanning the gap. The CDR3 is 14 amino acids. The CDR3, as DNA: TGTGCCAGTAGTCAACCCGGGACAAACACTGAAGCTTTCTTT. This gives the protein CASSQPGTNTEAFF.

The chain joins TRBV2 to TRBJ1-1; 9 bases agree with TRBD1. The ends lost 5 bases at V and 5 bases at J; junction bases unmatched: 6. Germline V gene lookup returns CDR1 SNHLY and CDR2 FYNNEI. The CDR3 runs to 14 residues. The CDR3 bases are TGTGCCAGCAGTACAGGGGGCGGTGGGACTGAAGCTTTCTTT. This sequence encodes CASSTGGGGTEAFF. Together with reference TRBV2 and TRBJ1-1, the CDR3 gives the full variable domain: EPEVTQTPSHQVTQMGQEVILRCVPISNHLYFYWYRQILGQKVEFLVSFYNNEISEKSEIFDDQFSVERPDGSNFTLKIRSTKLEDSAMYFCASSTGGGGTEAFFGQGTRLTVV.

The chain links TRBV19 to TRBJ2-4, with 8 bases fitting TRBD1. The CDR3 is 17 amino acids. V was pared by 3 bases and J by 0 bases, with 7 bases of the junction left unmatched. Germline CDR1 reads LNHDA; CDR2 reads SQIVND (reference sequence). Here the CDR3 DNA reads TGTGCCAGTAGTATTGGTTGGACAGGGCTAGCCAAAAACATTCAGTACTTC. Protein: CASSIGWTGLAKNIQYF. The full variable domain, rest sourced from reference TRBV19 and TRBJ2-4, is DGGITQSPKYLFRKEGQNVTLSCEQNLNHDAMYWYRQDPGQGLRLIYYSQIVNDFQKGDIAEGYSVSREKKESFPLTVTSAQKNPTAFYLCASSIGWTGLAKNIQYFGAGTRLSVL.

V gene TRBV7-2 combines with J gene TRBJ2-1; D might be TRBD2 (6 bases). V shed 5 bases and J shed 1 base, with 18 bases lying between them. Germline CDR1 is SGHTA and CDR2 is FQGNSA. The length of the CDR3 is 17 residues. The CDR3 coding sequence is TGTGCCAGCAGCACCCAGACTAGTCGTGTTTCCTACAATGAGCAGTTCTTC. The encoded protein is CASSTQTSRVSYNEQFF.

Concerning this clone: This CDR3 is also generated by other DNA sequences in the sample. The CDR3 loop reads CASSAGTSRETQYF. Here the CDR3 DNA reads TGTGCCAGCAGCGCCGGGACTAGCAGAGAGACCCAGTACTTC. The V gene is TRBV9, the J gene TRBJ2-5; 9 positions agree with TRBD2. V was pared by 3 bases and J by 4 bases, with 4 bases of the junction left unmatched. The CDR3 is 14 amino acids. Germline loops: CDR1 SGDLS, CDR2 YYNGEE. The variable domain in full, with the rest retrieved from reference TRBV9 and TRBJ2-5, is DSGVTQTPKHLITATGQRVTLRCSPRSGDLSVYWYQQSLDQGLQFLIQYYNGEERAKGNILERFSAQQFPDLHSELNLSSLELGDSALYFCASSAGTSRETQYFGPGTRLLVL.

The chain carries TRBV19 and TRBJ2-6; 7 nucleotides agree with TRBD1. Germline V gene lookup returns CDR1 LNHDA and CDR2 SQIVND (reference sequence). CDR3 length equals 16 residues. Losses at the gene ends were 4 bases for V and 6 bases for J; bases not matched to a gene: 9. The CDR3: CASSTGTAPPANVLTF. The CDR3 nucleotides are TGTGCCAGTAGTACCGGGACAGCACCTCCGGCCAACGTCCTGACTTTC.

The rearrangement uses TRBV2 and TRBJ2-5, with D perhaps matching TRBD1 (6 bases). Looked up from germline, CDR1 is SNHLY and CDR2 is FYNNEI. The CDR3 totals 15 residues. The V and J ends lost 3 bases and 0 bases respectively, with 11 bases between them. This CDR3 is CASSDGTRYQETQYF. DNA of the CDR3: TGTGCCAGCAGTGACGGGACAAGGTACCAAGAGACCCAGTACTTC.